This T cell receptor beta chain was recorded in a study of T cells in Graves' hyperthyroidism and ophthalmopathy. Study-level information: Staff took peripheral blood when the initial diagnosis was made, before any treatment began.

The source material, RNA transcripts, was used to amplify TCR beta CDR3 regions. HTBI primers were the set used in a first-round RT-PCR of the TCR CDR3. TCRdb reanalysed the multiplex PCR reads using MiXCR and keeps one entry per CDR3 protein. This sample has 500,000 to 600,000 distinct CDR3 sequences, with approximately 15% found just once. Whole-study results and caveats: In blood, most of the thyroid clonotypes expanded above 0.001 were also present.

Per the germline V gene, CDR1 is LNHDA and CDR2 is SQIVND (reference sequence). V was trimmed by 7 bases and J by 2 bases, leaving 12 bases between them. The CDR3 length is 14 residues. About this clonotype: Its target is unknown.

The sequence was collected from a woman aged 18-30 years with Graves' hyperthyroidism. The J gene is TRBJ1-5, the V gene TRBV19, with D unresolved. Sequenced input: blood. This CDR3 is CASNLPGGNQPQHF. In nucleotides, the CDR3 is TGTGCCAGTAATCTCCCGGGAGGCAATCAGCCCCAGCATTTT.